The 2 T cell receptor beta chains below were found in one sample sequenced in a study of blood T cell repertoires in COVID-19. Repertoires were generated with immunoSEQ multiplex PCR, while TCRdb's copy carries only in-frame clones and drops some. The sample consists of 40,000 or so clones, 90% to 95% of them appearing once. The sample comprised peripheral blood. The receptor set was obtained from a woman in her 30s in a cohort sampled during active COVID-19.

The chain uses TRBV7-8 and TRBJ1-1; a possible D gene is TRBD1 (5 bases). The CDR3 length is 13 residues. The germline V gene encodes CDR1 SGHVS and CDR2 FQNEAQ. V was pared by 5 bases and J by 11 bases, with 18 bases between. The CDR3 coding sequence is TGTGCCAGCAGCCCCGGGACCCACGGGGGGGCTTTCTTT. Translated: CASSPGTHGGAFF.

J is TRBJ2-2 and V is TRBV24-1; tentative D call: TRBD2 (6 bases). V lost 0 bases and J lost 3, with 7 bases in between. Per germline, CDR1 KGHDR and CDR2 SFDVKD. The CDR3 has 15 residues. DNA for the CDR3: TGTGCCACCAGTGATTTGCAGCGGGACACCGGGGAGCTGTTTTTT. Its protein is CATSDLQRDTGELFF.